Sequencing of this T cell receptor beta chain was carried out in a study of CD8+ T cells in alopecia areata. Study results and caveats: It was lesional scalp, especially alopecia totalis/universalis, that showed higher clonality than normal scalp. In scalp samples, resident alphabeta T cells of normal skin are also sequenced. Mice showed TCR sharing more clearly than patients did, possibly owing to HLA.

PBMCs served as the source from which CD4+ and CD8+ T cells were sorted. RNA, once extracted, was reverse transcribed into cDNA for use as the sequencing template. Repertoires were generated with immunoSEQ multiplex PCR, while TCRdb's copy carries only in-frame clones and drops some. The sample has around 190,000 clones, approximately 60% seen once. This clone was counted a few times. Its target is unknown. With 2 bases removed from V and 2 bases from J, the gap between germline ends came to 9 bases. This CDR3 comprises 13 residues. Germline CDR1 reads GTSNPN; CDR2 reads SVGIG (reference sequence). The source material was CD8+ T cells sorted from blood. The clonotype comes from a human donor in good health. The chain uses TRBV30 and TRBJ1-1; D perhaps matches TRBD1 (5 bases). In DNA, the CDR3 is TGTGCCTGGAGTTGGGACCCCAACACTGAAGCTTTCTTT. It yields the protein CAWSWDPNTEAFF.